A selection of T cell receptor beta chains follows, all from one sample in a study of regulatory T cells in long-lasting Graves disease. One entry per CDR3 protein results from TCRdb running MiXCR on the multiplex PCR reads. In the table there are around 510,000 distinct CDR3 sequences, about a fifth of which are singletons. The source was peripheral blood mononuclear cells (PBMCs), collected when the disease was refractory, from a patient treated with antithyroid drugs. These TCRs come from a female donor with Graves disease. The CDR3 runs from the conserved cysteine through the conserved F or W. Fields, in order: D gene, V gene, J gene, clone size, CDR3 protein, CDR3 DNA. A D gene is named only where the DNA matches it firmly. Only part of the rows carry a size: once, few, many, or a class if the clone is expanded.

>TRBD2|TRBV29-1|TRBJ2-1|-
CSVEGTSGRDIYNEQFF
TGCAGCGTTGAGGGGACTAGCGGGAGGGATATCTACAATGAGCAGTTCTTC
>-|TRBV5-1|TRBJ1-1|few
CASSWGGVAFF
TGCGCCAGCAGCTGGGGGGGGGTTGCTTTCTTT
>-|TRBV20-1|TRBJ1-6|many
CSTTRGVGSPLHF
TGCAGTACCACCCGTGGAGTAGGTTCACCCCTCCACTTT
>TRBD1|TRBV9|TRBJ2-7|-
CASSERTGESYEQYF
TGTGCCAGCAGCGAAAGGACAGGGGAGTCCTACGAGCAGTACTTC
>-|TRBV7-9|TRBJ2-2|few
CASTTDRGYTGELFF
TGTGCCAGCACCACGGACCGAGGATACACCGGGGAGCTGTTTTTT
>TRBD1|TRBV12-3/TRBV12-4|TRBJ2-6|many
CASRGMGQGSGANVLTF
TGTGCCAGCAGGGGGATGGGACAGGGGTCTGGGGCCAACGTCCTGACTTTC
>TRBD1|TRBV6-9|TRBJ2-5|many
CASSFGTGVRETQYF
TGTGCCAGCAGTTTTGGGACAGGGGTGAGGGAGACCCAGTACTTC
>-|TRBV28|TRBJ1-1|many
CASMEANTEAFF
TGTGCCAGCATGGAGGCTAACACTGAAGCTTTCTTT
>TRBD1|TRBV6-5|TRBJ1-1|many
CASSYNTGTGVLNTEAFF
TGTGCCAGCAGTTATAACACCGGGACAGGGGTGCTGAACACTGAAGCTTTCTTT
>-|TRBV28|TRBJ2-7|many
CASSLLFGGSGEQYF
TGTGCCAGCAGTTTACTCTTCGGAGGGTCGGGCGAGCAGTACTTC
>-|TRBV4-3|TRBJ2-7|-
CASSQVVGYEQYF
TGCGCCAGCAGCCAAGTTGTGGGCTACGAGCAGTACTTC
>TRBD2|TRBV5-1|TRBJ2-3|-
CTSRPWPGLAESTDTQYF
TGCACCAGCAGACCCTGGCCCGGACTAGCGGAAAGCACAGATACGCAGTATTTT
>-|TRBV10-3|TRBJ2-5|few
CAISSGEGKTQYF
TGTGCCATCAGTTCGGGAGAGGGAAAGACCCAGTACTTC
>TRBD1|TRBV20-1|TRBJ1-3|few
CSANRGLSGNTIYF
TGCAGTGCAAACAGGGGGCTGTCTGGAAACACCATATATTTT
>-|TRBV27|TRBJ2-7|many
CASSWLAARGYEQYF
TGTGCCAGCAGTTGGCTAGCAGCAAGAGGCTACGAGCAGTACTTC
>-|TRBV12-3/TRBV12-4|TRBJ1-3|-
CASSQGISGNTIYF
TGTGCCAGCAGCCAAGGGATCTCTGGAAACACCATATATTTT
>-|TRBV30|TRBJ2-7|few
CAWNGLRDSRSYEQYF
TGTGCCTGGAACGGCCTCCGGGACTCCCGATCCTACGAGCAGTACTTC
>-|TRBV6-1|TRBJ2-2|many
CASSEHPYRELFF
TGTGCCAGCAGTGAACATCCCTACAGGGAGCTGTTTTTT
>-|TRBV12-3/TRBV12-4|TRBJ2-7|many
CASSGNGSPGDEQYF
TGTGCCAGCAGTGGGAACGGGTCTCCAGGGGACGAGCAGTACTTC
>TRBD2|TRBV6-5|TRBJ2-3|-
CASSYLGTSGYIDTQYF
TGTGCCAGCAGTTACTTAGGGACTAGCGGTTACATCGATACGCAGTATTTT
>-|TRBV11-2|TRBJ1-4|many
CASSFVPATNEKLFF
TGTGCCAGCAGCTTCGTTCCAGCAACTAATGAAAAACTGTTTTTT
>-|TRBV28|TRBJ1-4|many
CASRKIEKLFF
TGTGCCAGCAGGAAAATTGAAAAACTGTTTTTT
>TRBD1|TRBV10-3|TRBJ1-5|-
CAISESEGQGHQPQHF
TGTGCCATCAGTGAGTCGGAAGGACAGGGTCATCAGCCCCAGCATTTT
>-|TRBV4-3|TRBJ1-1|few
CASSQDRGGTEAFF
TGCGCCAGCAGCCAAGATCGGGGGGGCACTGAAGCTTTCTTT
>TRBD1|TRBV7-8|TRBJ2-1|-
CASSSARDRVGYNEQFF
TGTGCCAGCAGCTCAGCCCGGGACAGGGTCGGCTACAATGAGCAGTTCTTC
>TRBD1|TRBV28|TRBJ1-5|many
CASSATGLGQPQHF
TGTGCCAGCAGTGCGACAGGGCTGGGACAGCCCCAGCATTTT
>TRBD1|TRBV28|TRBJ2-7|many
CATAWGTGVSYEQYF
TGTGCCACCGCGTGGGGGACAGGGGTATCCTACGAGCAGTACTTC
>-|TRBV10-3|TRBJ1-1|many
CATGGGGGTEAFF
TGTGCCACCGGGGGGGGCGGTGGCACTGAAGCTTTCTTT
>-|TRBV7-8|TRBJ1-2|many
CASSFTRWVKDYGYTF
TGTGCCAGCAGCTTTACGCGGTGGGTGAAAGACTATGGCTACACCTTC
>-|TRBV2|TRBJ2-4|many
CASSEWGASAAKNIQYF
TGTGCCAGCAGTGAATGGGGGGCTAGCGCTGCCAAAAACATTCAGTACTTC
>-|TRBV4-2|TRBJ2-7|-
CASSPAGASSYEQYF
TGTGCCAGCAGCCCCGCGGGCGCCAGCTCCTACGAGCAGTACTTC
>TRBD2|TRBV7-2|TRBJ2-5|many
CASRREQDRGETSGGAKETQYF
TGTGCCAGCAGAAGGGAGCAGGACAGGGGAGAGACTAGCGGGGGGGCGAAGGAGACCCAGTACTTC
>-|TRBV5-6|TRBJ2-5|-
CASSFPSPGEETQYF
TGTGCCAGCAGCTTTCCATCCCCCGGGGAAGAGACCCAGTACTTC
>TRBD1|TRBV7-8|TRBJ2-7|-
CASSAGQGSDEQYF
TGTGCCAGCAGCGCCGGACAGGGGAGCGACGAGCAGTACTTC
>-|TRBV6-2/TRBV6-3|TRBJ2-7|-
CASRIQGTYEQYF
TGTGCCAGCAGAATACAGGGGACTTACGAGCAGTACTTC
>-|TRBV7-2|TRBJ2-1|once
CASSPYGRKYNEQFF
TGTGCCAGCAGCCCCTACGGGCGGAAATACAATGAGCAGTTCTTC
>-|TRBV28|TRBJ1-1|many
CASYGGTHTEAFF
TGTGCCAGTTATGGGGGAACTCACACTGAAGCTTTCTTT
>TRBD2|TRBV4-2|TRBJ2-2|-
CASSQEAGGLTGELFF
TGTGCCAGCAGCCAAGAAGCGGGAGGGCTCACCGGGGAGCTGTTTTTT